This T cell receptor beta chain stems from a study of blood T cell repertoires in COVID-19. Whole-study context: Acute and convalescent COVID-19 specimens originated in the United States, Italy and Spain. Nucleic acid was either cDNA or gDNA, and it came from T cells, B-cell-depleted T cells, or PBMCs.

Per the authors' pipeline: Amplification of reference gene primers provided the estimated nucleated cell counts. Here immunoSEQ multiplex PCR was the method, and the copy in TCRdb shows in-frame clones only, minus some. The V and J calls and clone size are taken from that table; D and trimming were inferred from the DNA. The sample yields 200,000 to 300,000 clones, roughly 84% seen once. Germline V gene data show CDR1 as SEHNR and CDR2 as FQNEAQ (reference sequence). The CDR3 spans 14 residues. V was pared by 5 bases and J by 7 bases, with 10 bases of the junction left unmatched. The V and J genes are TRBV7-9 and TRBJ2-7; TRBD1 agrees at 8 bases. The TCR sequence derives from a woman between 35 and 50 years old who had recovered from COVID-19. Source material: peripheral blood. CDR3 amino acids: CASSHQGALWEQYF. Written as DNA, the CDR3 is TGTGCCAGCAGCCATCAGGGGGCCCTTTGGGAGCAGTACTTC. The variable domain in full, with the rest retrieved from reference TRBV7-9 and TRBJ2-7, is DTGVSQNPRHKITKRGQNVTFRCDPISEHNRLYWYRQTLGQGPEFLTYFQNEAQLEKSRLLSDRFSAERPKGSFSTLEIQRTEQGDSAMYLCASSHQGALWEQYFGPGTRLTVT.